This T cell receptor (beta chain) comes out of a study of control samples from healthy donors and cancer patients. Trimming took off 3 bases at V and 5 bases at J, with 13 bases between the two ends. Germline V CDR1 and CDR2: MNHNS, SASEGT. The CDR3 runs 15 residues. Produced via immunoSEQ multiplex PCR; TCRdb's table is partial and in-frame only. The sample records around 250,000 clones, over 75% being singletons. This sequence was found in a woman aged 55-75 years with lung cancer. The gene calls are TRBV6-1 and TRBJ2-2; no reliable D call. Sequenced: PBMCs. The CDR3 loop reads CASSELEGSTGELFF. In nucleotides, the CDR3 is TGTGCCAGCAGTGAGTTGGAAGGTTCGACCGGGGAGCTGTTTTTT.